The rows below give T cell receptor beta chains drawn from one sample of a study of CD8 T cells in ankylosing spondylitis. Each CDR3 protein gets one entry after TCRdb re-called the 5' RACE reads with MiXCR. The table lists some 180,000 distinct CDR3 sequences, roughly 20% of them singletons. Sequenced material: blood, either unsorted or a sorted T cell fraction (not recorded which). These receptors were obtained from a male donor aged 5 to 29 with ankylosing spondylitis or in good health (not recorded which). Each CDR3 is given with its conserved first and last residue. The D gene is left open where the match is weak. Clone size is given for some rows only: seen once, a few or many times, or a class if the clone is expanded.

cdr3_nt cdr3_aa j_call d_call v_call clone_size
TGTGCCAGCAGCCGACGGGGGGAACAAGAGACCCAGTACTTC CASSRRGEQETQYF TRBJ2-5 TRBD2 TRBV7-2 many
TGTGCCAGCACCCCGGGGACTAGCTACGAGCAGTACTTC CASTPGTSYEQYF TRBJ2-7 TRBD2 TRBV6-2/TRBV6-3 many
TGCAGCGTCCGCACAGCCAATGAGCAGTTCTTC CSVRTANEQFF TRBJ2-1 NA TRBV29-1 NA
TGCAGCGTTGCCACCCTCCTCACCTACAATGAGCAGTTCTTC CSVATLLTYNEQFF TRBJ2-1 NA TRBV29-1 once
TGTGCCAGCACTCCGGGACAGGGAATTGCCTACACCTTC CASTPGQGIAYTF TRBJ1-2 TRBD1 TRBV12-3/TRBV12-4 NA
TGCAGTGCCCTTAGCGGAACAACTCAAGAGACCCAGTACTTC CSALSGTTQETQYF TRBJ2-5 NA TRBV20-1 few
TGCGCCAGCAGCTTGGAAGGGGGGCTCAATCAGCCCCAGCATTTT CASSLEGGLNQPQHF TRBJ1-5 NA TRBV5-1 many
TGCGCCAGCAGCTTCAGCGGTAACTCCTACGAGCAGTACTTC CASSFSGNSYEQYF TRBJ2-7 NA TRBV5-1 many
TGTGCCACCAGTAGTCGAAACGTGGGCAGGTTGCAACTCTCGAACACCGGGGAGCTGTTTTTT CATSSRNVGRLQLSNTGELFF TRBJ2-2 NA TRBV15 many
TGCAGTGCTGTGACAGAAAGCACAGATACGCAGTATTTT CSAVTESTDTQYF TRBJ2-3 NA TRBV20-1 many
TGCAGTGCTAGAGGGCCAGATACGCAGTATTTT CSARGPDTQYF TRBJ2-3 NA TRBV20-1 NA
TGTGCCAGCAACTATGAGGGGGGCACTGAAGCTTTCTTT CASNYEGGTEAFF TRBJ1-1 NA TRBV6-5 many
TGTGCCTGGAGTCCAATCCAAGAGACCCAGTACTTC CAWSPIQETQYF TRBJ2-5 NA TRBV30 NA
TGCAGTGCCGGGACAGGGCAAAATCAGCCCCAGCATTTT CSAGTGQNQPQHF TRBJ1-5 TRBD1 TRBV20-1 many
TGTGCCAGCACGTTTGTTCGGTTCGGTGGGGCCAACGTCCTGACTTTC CASTFVRFGGANVLTF TRBJ2-6 NA TRBV12-3/TRBV12-4 many
TGCAGCGTAGGAAGGACAGGGGGCTACACTGAAGCTTTCTTT CSVGRTGGYTEAFF TRBJ1-1 TRBD1 TRBV29-1 few
TGTGCCAGCAGCTCTTCGGGACTTTCCACAGATACGCAGTATTTT CASSSSGLSTDTQYF TRBJ2-3 NA TRBV7-3 many
TGCAGTGCTAGCGACAGGGGGCTCATTCTCAAAGAGACCCAGTACTTC CSASDRGLILKETQYF TRBJ2-5 TRBD1 TRBV20-1 many
TGTGCCAGCAGTTTACGGGACAGGTCTAACTATGGCTACACCTTC CASSLRDRSNYGYTF TRBJ1-2 TRBD1 TRBV12-3/TRBV12-4 many
TGTGCCAGCAGCCGCGGACTAGCGGGAGCCCGCGATACGCAGTATTTT CASSRGLAGARDTQYF TRBJ2-3 TRBD2 TRBV7-8 NA
TGTGCCAGCTCGACTAGCGGGATGCAAGAGACCCAGTACTTC CASSTSGMQETQYF TRBJ2-5 TRBD2 TRBV7-9 many
TGTGCCAGCAGCCGCAAGGCCATGAACACTGAAGCTTTCTTT CASSRKAMNTEAFF TRBJ1-1 NA TRBV12-3/TRBV12-4 NA
TGCAGTGCTCCACTAGCGGGAGTCGACAATGAGCAGTTCTTC CSAPLAGVDNEQFF TRBJ2-1 TRBD2 TRBV20-1 NA
TGTGCCATAAGATCTGGCAGGGGCAATGAGCAGTTCTTC CAIRSGRGNEQFF TRBJ2-1 NA TRBV10-3 NA
TGTGCCACCAAAGGGATAGCGGGAGGGCCTAGTGAGCAGTTCTTC CATKGIAGGPSEQFF TRBJ2-1 TRBD2 TRBV6-4 many
TGCAGTGCTAGAGGACTAGCGGTAGGGGGAGAGCAGTTCTTC CSARGLAVGGEQFF TRBJ2-1 TRBD2 TRBV20-1 many
TGCGCCAGCAGCTTGCAGGGGCAAGAGACCCAGTACTTC CASSLQGQETQYF TRBJ2-5 NA TRBV5-1 many
TGTGCCAGCAGCCCCCGGACACAGGGGAACACTGAAGCTTTCTTT CASSPRTQGNTEAFF TRBJ1-1 NA TRBV11-2 many
TGTGCCAGCAGCCAAAGTTATGAGCAGTTCTTC CASSQSYEQFF TRBJ2-1 NA TRBV3-1 NA
TGTGCCAGCAGCCCGACAGTCCAAGAGACCCAGTACTTC CASSPTVQETQYF TRBJ2-5 NA TRBV12-3/TRBV12-4 many
TGCGCCAGCAGTCTCGGACAGGGGGCGAAGATGAGGGAGCTGTTTTTT CASSLGQGAKMRELFF TRBJ2-2 TRBD1 TRBV23-1 NA
TGTGCCAGCAGGACAGGGGGCGTGAACACTGAAGCTTTCTTT CASRTGGVNTEAFF TRBJ1-1 TRBD1 TRBV13 many
TGCAGCGTCGAGGGGACTAGCGGAGATACGCAGTATTTT CSVEGTSGDTQYF TRBJ2-3 TRBD2 TRBV29-1 NA
TGTGCCAGCAGTTCTTCAGGGAAGGCCACTGAAGCTTTCTTT CASSSSGKATEAFF TRBJ1-1 NA TRBV12-3/TRBV12-4 NA
TGCGCCAGCACTCCGGCAGTAGGCCTTCGGACCCAGTACTTC CASTPAVGLRTQYF TRBJ2-5 NA TRBV5-1 many
TGTGCCACCAGTGCCGGGACAGGAAGAGAACTAGCGGGAGGTCTCCCCAATGAGCAGTTCTTC CATSAGTGRELAGGLPNEQFF TRBJ2-1 TRBD2 TRBV24-1 many
TGTGCCAGCAGTGTCACCGGGACCCGCACAGATACGCAGTATTTT CASSVTGTRTDTQYF TRBJ2-3 NA TRBV25-1 many
TGTGCCAGCAGACCAATACAAGGGTTAACCGGGGAGCTGTTTTTT CASRPIQGLTGELFF TRBJ2-2 NA TRBV7-2 many